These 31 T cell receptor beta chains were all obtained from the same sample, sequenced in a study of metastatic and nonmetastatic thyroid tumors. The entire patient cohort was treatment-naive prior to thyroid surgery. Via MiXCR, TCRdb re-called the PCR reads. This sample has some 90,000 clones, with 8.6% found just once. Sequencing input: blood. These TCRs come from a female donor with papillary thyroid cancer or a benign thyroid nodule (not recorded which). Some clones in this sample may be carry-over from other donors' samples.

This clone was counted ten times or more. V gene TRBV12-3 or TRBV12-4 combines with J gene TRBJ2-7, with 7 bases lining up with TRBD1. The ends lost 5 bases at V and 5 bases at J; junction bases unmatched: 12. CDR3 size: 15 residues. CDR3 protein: CASSPRLTGRHEQYF. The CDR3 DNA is TGTGCCAGCAGTCCCCGACTGACAGGGCGTCACGAGCAGTACTTC.

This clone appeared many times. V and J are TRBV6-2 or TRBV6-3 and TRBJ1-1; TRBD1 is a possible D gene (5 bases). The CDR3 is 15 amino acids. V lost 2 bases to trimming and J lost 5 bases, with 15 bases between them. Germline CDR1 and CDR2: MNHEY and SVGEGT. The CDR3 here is CASSYAPGAGTEAFF. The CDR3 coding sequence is TGTGCCAGCAGTTACGCACCCGGGGCTGGGACTGAAGCTTTCTTT.

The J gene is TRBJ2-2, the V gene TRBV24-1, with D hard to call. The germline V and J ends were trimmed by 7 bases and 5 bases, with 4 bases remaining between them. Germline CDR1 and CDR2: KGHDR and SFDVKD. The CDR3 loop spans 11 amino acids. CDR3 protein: CATRGTGELFF. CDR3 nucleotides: TGTGCCACCAGGGGAACCGGGGAGCTGTTTTTT.

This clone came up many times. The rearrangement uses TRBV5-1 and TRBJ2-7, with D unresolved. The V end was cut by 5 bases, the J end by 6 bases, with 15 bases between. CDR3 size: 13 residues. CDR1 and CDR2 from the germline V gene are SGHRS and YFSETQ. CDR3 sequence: CASRVGVSGEQYF. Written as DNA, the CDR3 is TGCGCCAGCAGGGTAGGAGTTTCTGGCGAGCAGTACTTC. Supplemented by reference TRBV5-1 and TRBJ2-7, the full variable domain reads KAGVTQTPRYLIKTRGQQVTLSCSPISGHRSVSWYQQTPGQGLQFLFEYFSETQRNKGNFPGRFSGRQFSNSRSEMNVSTLELGDSALYLCASRVGVSGEQYFGPGTRLTVT.

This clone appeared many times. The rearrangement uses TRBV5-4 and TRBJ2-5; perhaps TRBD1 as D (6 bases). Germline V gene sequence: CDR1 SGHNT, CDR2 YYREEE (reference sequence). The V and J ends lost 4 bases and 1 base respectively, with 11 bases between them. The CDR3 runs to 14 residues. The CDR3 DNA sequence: TGTGCCAGCAGCACCGGACAGTCCCAAGAGACCCAGTACTTC. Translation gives CASSTGQSQETQYF.

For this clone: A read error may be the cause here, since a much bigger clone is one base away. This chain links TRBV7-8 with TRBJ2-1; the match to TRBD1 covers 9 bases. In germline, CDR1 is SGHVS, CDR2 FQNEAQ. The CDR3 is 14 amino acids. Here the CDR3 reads CASSLGDRVNEHFF. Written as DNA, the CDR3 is TGTGCCAGCAGCTTAGGGGACAGGGTCAATGAGCATTTCTTC. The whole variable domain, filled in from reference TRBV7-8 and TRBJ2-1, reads GAGVSQSPRYKVAKRGQDVALRCDPISGHVSLFWYQQALGQGPEFLTYFQNEAQLDKSGLPSDRFFAERPEGSVSTLKIQRTQQEDSAVYLCASSLGDRVNEHFFGPGTRLTVL.

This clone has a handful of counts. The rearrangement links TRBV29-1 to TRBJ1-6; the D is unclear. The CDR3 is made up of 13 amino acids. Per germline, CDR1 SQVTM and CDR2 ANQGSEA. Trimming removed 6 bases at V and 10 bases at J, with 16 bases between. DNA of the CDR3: TGCAGCGTCGTGGAGGGTCCCATCTCACCCCTCCACTTT. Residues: CSVVEGPISPLHF.

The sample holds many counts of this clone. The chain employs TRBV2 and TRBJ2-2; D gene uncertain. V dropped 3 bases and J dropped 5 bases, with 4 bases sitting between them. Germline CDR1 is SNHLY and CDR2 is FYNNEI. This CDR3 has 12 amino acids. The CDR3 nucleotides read TGTGCCAGCAGTGACAGGACCGGGGAGCTGTTTTTT. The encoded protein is CASSDRTGELFF.

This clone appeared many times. CDR3 amino acids: CASSLDGGSSYEQYF. The CDR3 DNA reads as TGTGCCAGCAGCTTAGACGGGGGGAGCTCCTACGAGCAGTACTTC. V and J are TRBV7-3 and TRBJ2-7; 7 nucleotides agree with TRBD2. The V segment lost 2 bases and the J segment 0 bases; nucleotides outside the gene matches: 4. This CDR3 region has 15 residues. The germline V gene encodes CDR1 SGHTA and CDR2 FQGTGA.

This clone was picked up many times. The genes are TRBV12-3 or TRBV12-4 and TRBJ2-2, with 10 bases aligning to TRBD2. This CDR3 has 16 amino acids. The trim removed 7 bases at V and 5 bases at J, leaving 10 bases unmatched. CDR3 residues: CASTPQRGGWTGELFF. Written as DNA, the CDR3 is TGTGCCAGCACTCCCCAGCGGGGGGGCTGGACCGGGGAGCTGTTTTTT.

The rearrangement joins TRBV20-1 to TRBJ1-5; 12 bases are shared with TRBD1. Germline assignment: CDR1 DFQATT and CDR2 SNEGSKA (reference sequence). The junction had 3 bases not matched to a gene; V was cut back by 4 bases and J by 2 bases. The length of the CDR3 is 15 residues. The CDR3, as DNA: TGCAGTGCTACCGGGACAGGGGGCGGCAATCAGCCCCAGCATTTT. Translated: CSATGTGGGNQPQHF.

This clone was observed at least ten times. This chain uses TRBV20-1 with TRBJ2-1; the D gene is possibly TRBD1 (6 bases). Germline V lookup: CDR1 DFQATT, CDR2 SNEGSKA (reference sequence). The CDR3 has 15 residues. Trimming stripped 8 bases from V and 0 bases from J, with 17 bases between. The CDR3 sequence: CSPRTVSSSYNEQFF. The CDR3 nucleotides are TGCAGTCCCCGGACAGTTTCTAGCTCCTACAATGAGCAGTTCTTC.

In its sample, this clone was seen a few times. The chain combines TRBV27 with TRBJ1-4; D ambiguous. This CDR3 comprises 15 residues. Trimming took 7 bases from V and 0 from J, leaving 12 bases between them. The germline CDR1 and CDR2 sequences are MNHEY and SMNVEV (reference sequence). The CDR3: CASTFENPTNEKLFF. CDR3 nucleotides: TGTGCCAGCACCTTCGAGAATCCAACTAATGAAAAACTGTTTTTT.

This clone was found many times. CDR3 in amino acids: CASGLVRAGAMNTEAFF. CDR3 DNA sequence: TGTGCTAGTGGTTTGGTAAGGGCGGGCGCCATGAACACTGAAGCTTTCTTT. The chain employs TRBV12-5 and TRBJ1-1; D gene ambiguous. The CDR3 length is 17 residues. Between the trimmed V and J ends, which lost 0 bases and 0 bases, there was a span of 14 bases. Germline V gene data show CDR1 as LGHNT and CDR2 as FRNRAP.

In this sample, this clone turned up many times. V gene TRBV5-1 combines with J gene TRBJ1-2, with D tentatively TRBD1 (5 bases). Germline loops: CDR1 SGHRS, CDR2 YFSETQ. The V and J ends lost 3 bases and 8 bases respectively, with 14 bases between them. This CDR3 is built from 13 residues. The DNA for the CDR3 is TGCGCCAGCAGCTGGGCAGGGAAGGAAGGCTACACCTTC. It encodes CASSWAGKEGYTF.

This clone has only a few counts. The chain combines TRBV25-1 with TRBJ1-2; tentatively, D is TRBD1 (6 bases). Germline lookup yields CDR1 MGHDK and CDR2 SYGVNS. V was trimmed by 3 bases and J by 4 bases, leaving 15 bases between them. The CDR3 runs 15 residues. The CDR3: CASSEFAGEGYGYTF. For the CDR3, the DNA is TGTGCCAGCAGTGAGTTTGCAGGGGAGGGCTATGGCTACACCTTC.

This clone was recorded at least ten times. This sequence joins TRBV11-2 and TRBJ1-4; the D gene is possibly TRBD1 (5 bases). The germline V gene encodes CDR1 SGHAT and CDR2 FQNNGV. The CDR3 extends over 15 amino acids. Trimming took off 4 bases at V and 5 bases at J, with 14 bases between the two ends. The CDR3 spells CASSSPGELNEKLFF. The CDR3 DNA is TGTGCCAGCAGCTCCCCGGGGGAACTCAATGAAAAACTGTTTTTT.

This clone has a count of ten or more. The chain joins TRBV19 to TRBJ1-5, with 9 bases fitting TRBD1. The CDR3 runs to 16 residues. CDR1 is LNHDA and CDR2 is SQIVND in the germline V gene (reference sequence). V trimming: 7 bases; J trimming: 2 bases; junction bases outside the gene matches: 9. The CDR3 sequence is CASNKGGQGGNQPQHF. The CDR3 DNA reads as TGTGCCAGTAACAAGGGGGGACAGGGAGGCAATCAGCCCCAGCATTTT.

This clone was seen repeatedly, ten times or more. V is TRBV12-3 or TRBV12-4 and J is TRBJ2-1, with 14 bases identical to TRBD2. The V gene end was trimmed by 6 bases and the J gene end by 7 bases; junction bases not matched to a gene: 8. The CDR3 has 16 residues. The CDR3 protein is CASRPTSGGAFNEQFF. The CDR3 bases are TGTGCCAGCAGACCGACTAGCGGGGGGGCATTTAATGAGCAGTTCTTC.

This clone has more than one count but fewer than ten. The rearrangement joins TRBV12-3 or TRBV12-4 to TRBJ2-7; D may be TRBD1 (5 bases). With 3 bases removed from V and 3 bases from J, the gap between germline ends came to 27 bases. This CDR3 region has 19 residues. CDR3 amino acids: CASSFPQLRQGFPYYEQYF. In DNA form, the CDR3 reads TGTGCCAGCAGTTTCCCCCAGCTCCGGCAGGGCTTTCCCTACTACGAGCAGTACTTC.

The CDR3 loop reads CSARNQQGFHEQYF. Here the CDR3 DNA reads TGCAGTGCTAGAAACCAGCAAGGGTTCCACGAGCAGTACTTC. The rearrangement uses TRBV20-1 and TRBJ2-7; no clear D. The germline V gene has CDR1 DFQATT and CDR2 SNEGSKA (reference sequence). CDR3 size: 14 residues. V was clipped by 2 bases and J by 5 bases, with 16 bases between them.

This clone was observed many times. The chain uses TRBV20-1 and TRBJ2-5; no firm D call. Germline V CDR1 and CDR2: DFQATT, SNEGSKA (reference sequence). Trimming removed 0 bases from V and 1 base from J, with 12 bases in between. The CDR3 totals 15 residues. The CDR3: CSARDAIAPQETQYF. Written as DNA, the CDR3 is TGCAGTGCTAGAGATGCGATTGCACCCCAAGAGACCCAGTACTTC.

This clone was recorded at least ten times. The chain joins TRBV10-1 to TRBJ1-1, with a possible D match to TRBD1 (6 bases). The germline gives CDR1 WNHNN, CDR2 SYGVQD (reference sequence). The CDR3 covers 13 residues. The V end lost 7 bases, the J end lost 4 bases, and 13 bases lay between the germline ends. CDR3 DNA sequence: TGCGCCAGCAAGGAACAGGGCGGCACTGAAGCTTTCTTT. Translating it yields CASKEQGGTEAFF.

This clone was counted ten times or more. The CDR3 nucleotides are TGTGCCAGCAGTCCGTCGTCCGGGCCCCCCTACGAGCAGTACTTC. Residues: CASSPSSGPPYEQYF. The J gene is TRBJ2-7, the V gene TRBV6-1; D remains ambiguous. The CDR3 sequence is 15 residues long. V lost 5 bases and J 2 bases, leaving 16 bases between the germline ends. In germline, CDR1 is MNHNS, CDR2 SASEGT.

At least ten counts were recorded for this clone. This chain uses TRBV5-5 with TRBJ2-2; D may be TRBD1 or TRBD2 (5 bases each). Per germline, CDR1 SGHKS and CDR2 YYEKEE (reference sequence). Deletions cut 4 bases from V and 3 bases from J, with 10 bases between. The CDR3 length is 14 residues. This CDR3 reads CASSGGTDTGELFF. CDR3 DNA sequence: TGTGCCAGCAGCGGTGGGACCGACACCGGGGAGCTGTTTTTT.

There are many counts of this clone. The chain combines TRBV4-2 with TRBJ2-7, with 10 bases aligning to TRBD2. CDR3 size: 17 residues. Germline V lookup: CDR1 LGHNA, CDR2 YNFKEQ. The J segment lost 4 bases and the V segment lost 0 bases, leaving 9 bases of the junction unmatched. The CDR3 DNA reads TGTGCCAGCAGCCAAGAGGGACCAGCGGGGGGGAAATACGAGCAGTACTTC. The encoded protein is CASSQEGPAGGKYEQYF.

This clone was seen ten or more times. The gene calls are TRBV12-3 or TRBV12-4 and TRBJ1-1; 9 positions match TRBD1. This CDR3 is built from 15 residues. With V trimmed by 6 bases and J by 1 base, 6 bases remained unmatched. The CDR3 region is CASRPDRGANTEAFF. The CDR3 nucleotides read TGTGCCAGCAGACCGGACAGGGGCGCGAACACTGAAGCTTTCTTT.

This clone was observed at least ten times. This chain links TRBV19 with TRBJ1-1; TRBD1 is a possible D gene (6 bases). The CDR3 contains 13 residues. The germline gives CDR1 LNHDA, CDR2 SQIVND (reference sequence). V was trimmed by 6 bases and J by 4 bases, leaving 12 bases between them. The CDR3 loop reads CASRTGIVTEAFF. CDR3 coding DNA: TGTGCCAGTAGGACAGGAATAGTCACTGAAGCTTTCTTT.

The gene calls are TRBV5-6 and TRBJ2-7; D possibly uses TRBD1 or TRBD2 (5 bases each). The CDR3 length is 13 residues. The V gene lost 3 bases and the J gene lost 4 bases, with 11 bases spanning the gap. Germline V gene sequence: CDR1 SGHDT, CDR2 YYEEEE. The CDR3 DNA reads TGTGCCAGCAGCTATCGGGGCTTGTACGAGCAGTACTTC. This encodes CASSYRGLYEQYF.

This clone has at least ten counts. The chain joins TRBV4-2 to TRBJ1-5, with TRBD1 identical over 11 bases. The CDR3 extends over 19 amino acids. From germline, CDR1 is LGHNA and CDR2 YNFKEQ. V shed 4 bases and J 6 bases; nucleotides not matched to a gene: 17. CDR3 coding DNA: TGTGCCAGCAGCCTCCCTGTCTGGGACAGGGGGAAGTATGGTCAGCCCCAGCATTTT. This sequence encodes CASSLPVWDRGKYGQPQHF.

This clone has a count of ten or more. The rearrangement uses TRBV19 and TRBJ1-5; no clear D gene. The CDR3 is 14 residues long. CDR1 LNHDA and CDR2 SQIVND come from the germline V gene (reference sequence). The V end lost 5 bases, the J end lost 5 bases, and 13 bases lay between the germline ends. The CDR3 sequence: CASSVTTGDQPQHF. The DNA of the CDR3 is TGTGCCAGTAGTGTTACTACCGGCGATCAGCCCCAGCATTTT.